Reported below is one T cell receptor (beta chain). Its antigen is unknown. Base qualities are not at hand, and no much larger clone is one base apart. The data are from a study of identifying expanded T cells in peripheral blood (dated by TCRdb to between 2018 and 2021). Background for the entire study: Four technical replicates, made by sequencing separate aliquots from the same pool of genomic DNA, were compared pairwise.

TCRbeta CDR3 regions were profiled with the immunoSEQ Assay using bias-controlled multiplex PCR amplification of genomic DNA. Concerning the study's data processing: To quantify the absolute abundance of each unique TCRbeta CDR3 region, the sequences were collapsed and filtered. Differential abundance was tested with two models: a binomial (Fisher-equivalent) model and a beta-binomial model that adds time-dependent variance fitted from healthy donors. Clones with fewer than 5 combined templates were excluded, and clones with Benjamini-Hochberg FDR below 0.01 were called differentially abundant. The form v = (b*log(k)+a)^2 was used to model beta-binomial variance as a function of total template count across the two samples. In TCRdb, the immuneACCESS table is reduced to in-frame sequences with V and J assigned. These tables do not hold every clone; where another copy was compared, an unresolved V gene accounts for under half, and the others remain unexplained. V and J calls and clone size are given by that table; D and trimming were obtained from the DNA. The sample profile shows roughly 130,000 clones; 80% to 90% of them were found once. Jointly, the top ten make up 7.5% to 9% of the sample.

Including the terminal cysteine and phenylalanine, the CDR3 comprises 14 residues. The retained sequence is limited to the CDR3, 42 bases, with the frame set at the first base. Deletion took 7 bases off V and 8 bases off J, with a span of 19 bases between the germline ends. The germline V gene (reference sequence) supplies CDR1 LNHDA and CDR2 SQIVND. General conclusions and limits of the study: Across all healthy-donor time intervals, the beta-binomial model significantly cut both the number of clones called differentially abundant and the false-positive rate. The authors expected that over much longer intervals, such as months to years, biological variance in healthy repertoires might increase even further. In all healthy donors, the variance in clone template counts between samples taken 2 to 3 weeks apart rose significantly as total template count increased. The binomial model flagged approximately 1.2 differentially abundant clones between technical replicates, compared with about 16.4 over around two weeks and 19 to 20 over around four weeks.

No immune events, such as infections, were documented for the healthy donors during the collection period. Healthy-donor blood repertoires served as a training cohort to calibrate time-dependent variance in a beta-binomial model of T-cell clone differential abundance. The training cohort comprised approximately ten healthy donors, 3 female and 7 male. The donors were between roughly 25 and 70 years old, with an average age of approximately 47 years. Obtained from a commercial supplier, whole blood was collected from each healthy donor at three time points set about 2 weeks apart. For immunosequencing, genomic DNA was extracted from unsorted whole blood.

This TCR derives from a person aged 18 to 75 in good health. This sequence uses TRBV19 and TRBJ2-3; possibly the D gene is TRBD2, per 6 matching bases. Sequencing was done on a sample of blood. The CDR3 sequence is CASKGLSLFGTQYF. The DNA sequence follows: TGTGCCAGTAAGGGACTTTCCCTTTTTGGTACGCAGTATTTT.